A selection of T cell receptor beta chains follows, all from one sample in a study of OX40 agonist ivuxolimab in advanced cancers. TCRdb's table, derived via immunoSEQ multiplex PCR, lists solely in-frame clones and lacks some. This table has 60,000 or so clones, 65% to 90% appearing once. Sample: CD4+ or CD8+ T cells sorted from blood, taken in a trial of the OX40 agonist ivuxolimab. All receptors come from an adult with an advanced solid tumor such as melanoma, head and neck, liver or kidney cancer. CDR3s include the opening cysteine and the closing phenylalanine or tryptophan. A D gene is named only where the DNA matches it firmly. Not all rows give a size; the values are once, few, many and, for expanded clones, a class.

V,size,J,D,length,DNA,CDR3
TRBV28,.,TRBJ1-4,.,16,TGTGCCAGCGCACAGGGTATTATGGCAACTAATGAAAAACTGTTTTTT,CASAQGIMATNEKLFF
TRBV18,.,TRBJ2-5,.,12,TGTGCCAGCTCACCACCGCTTGAGACCCAGTACTTC,CASSPPLETQYF
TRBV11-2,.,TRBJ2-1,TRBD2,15,TGTGCCAGCAGCGCCAGGACTAGCGGGGCCCATGAGCAGTTCTTC,CASSARTSGAHEQFF
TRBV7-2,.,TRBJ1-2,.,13,TGTGCCAGCAGCTTGGCTACCGCCTTCGACTACACCTTC,CASSLATAFDYTF
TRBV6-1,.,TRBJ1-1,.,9,TGTGCCAGTGGGCAGGAAGCTTTCTTT,CASGQEAFF
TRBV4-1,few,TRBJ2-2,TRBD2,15,TGCGCCAGCAGCCAAAGACTAGCGAGCCTCGGGGAGCTGTTTTTT,CASSQRLASLGELFF
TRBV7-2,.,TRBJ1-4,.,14,TGTGCCAGCAGCTTATCAGGGACTAATGAAAAACTGTTTTTT,CASSLSGTNEKLFF
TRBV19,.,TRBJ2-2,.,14,TGTGCCAGTAGGGTGCAGGGGAACACCGGGGAGCTGTTTTTT,CASRVQGNTGELFF
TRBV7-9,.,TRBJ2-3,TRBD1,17,TGTGCCAGCGGCTCCGTGGTTTCAGGGGGCCTTGGAGATACGCAGTATTTT,CASGSVVSGGLGDTQYF
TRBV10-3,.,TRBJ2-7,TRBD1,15,TGTGCCATCAGTGGGGGTTGGACAGGGGTACCTGAGCAGTACTTC,CAISGGWTGVPEQYF
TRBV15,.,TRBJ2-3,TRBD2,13,TGTGCCACCAGCAGGGGAGGGATGGATACGCAGTATTTT,CATSRGGMDTQYF
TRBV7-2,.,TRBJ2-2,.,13,TGTGCCAGCAGCTTAATCAACACCGGGGAGCTGTTTTTT,CASSLINTGELFF
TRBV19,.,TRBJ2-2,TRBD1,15,TGTGCCAGTTCACGGACAGGGGGACACACCGGGGAGCTGTTTTTT,CASSRTGGHTGELFF
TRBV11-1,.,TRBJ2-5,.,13,TGTGCCAGCAGCCCCGGAAGCTTAGAGACCCAGTACTTC,CASSPGSLETQYF
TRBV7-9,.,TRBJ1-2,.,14,TGTGCCAGCAGCCAATTACAGGATCCCTATGGCTACACCTTC,CASSQLQDPYGYTF
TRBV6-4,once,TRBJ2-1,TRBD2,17,TGTGCCAGCAGTGACTCGAGAACTAGCGGTAGGTTCAATGAGCAGTTCTTC,CASSDSRTSGRFNEQFF
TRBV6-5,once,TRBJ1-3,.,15,TGTGCCAGCAGTTACTCAAATCTTGAGGGAAACACCATATATTTT,CASSYSNLEGNTIYF
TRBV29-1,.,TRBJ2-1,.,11,TGCAGCGGCGCTGAGTACAATGAGCAGTTCTTC,CSGAEYNEQFF
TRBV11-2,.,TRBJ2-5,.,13,TGTGCCAGCAGCTTACAACGGCAAGAGACCCAGTACTTC,CASSLQRQETQYF
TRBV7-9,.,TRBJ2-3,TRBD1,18,TGTGCCAGCAGGTCGCCGGGACAGGGTATTTCTCTCACAGATACGCAGTATTTT,CASRSPGQGISLTDTQYF
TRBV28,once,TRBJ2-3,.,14,TGTGCCAGCAGTGGAGGGGAGAGGGCAGATACGCAGTATTTT,CASSGGERADTQYF
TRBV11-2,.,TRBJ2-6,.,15,TGTGCCAGCACCCATCTATACTCTGGGGCCAACGTCCTGACTTTC,CASTHLYSGANVLTF
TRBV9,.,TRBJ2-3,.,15,TGTGCCAGCACCCCTCGAGACGGAACCACAGATACGCAGTATTTT,CASTPRDGTTDTQYF
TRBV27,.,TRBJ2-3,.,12,TGTGCCAGCAGTTTAACCGCAGATACGCAGTATTTT,CASSLTADTQYF
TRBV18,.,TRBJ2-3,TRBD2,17,TGTGCCAGCTCACCACTCAATAGCGGGGGCACCACAGATACGCAGTATTTT,CASSPLNSGGTTDTQYF
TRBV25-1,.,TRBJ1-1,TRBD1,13,TGTGCCAGCGGTGGACAGGGGAGGACTGAAGCTTTCTTT,CASGGQGRTEAFF
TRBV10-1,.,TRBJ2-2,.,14,TGCGCCAGCTCTCCGGGCCGAGACACCGGGGAGCTGTTTTTT,CASSPGRDTGELFF
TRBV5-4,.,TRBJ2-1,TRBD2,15,TGTGCCAGCACCACCGGGAGGGAGGGTTACAATGAGCAGTTCTTC,CASTTGREGYNEQFF
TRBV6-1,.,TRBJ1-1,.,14,TGTGCCAGCAGTGAAGCCAGCAGGGCTAGCCCGGCTTTCTTT,CASSEASRASPAFF
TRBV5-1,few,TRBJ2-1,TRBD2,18,TGCGCCAGCAGCTCGGTGGGGACTAGCGGGACCTCCTACAATGAGCAGTTCTTC,CASSSVGTSGTSYNEQFF
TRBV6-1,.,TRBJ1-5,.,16,TGTGCCAGCAGTGTCGGGACACCGACGGGCAATCAGCCCCAGCATTTT,CASSVGTPTGNQPQHF
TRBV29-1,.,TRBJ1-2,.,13,TGCAGCGTTGATCCGGGAGCGGGAGGGGGCTACACCTTC,CSVDPGAGGGYTF
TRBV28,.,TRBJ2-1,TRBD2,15,TGTGCCAGCAGTAAGGGACTAGGACTTTGGAATGAGCAGTTCTTC,CASSKGLGLWNEQFF
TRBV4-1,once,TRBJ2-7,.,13,TGCGCCAGCAGCCGAGGCCCGGGGGTCCAGCAGTACTTC,CASSRGPGVQQYF
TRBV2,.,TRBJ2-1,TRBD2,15,TGTGCCAGCAGTGTTGAGCGGGGGGGCCACAATGAGCAGTTCTTC,CASSVERGGHNEQFF
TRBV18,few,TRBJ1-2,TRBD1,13,TGTGCCAGCTCGCCGACAGGGTGGGATGGCTACACCTTC,CASSPTGWDGYTF
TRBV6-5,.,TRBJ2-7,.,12,TGTGCCACCCAGGGCACTCTCTACGAGCAGTACTTC,CATQGTLYEQYF
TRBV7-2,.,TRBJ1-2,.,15,TGTGCCAGCAGCTTAAAAGCGGGGCTACGGGAGGGCTACACCTTC,CASSLKAGLREGYTF
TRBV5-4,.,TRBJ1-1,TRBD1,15,TGTGCCAGCAGCATGCTTGGCAGGGGGCGCACTGAAGCTTTCTTT,CASSMLGRGRTEAFF
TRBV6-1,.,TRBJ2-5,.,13,TGTGCCAGTCAGGCAGGCCTTCAAGAGACCCAGTACTTC,CASQAGLQETQYF
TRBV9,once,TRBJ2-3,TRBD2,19,TGTGCCAGCAGCGTAAATATGGGACTAGCGGCCTTCCTTGCAGATACGCAGTATTTT,CASSVNMGLAAFLADTQYF
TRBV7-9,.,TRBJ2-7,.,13,TGTGCCAGCAGCTTACAGGCAGCCTACGAGCAGTACTTC,CASSLQAAYEQYF
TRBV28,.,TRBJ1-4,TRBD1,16,TGTGCCAGTAGGGACAGGGGCTTTGGAACTAATGAAAAACTGTTTTTT,CASRDRGFGTNEKLFF
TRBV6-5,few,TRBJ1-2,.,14,TGTGCCAGCAGTCGAACCGGGGCCTACTATGGCTACACCTTC,CASSRTGAYYGYTF
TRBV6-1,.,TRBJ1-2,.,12,TGTGCCAGCACTCCAGGGGTGGAGGGCTACACCTTC,CASTPGVEGYTF
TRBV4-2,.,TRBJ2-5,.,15,TGTGCCAGCAGCCAAGGTGGGGCCAGCGGTGAGACCCAGTACTTC,CASSQGGASGETQYF
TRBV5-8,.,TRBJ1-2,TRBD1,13,TGTGCCAGCAGCAGAGACAGGGCGGCAGGCTACACCTTC,CASSRDRAAGYTF
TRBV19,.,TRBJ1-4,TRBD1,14,TGTGCCAGTAAAACGGGACAGGGGTACGAAAAACTGTTTTTT,CASKTGQGYEKLFF
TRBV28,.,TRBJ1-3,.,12,TGTGCCATCCAGGGGACCGACCACACCATATATTTT,CAIQGTDHTIYF
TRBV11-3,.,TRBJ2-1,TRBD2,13,TGTGCCAGCAGGACTAGCGGGAGCAATGAGCAGTTCTTC,CASRTSGSNEQFF
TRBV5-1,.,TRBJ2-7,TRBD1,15,TGCGCCAGCAGCCCCACAGGGGTCCGATCCTACGAGCAGTACTTC,CASSPTGVRSYEQYF
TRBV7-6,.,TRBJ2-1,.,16,TGTGCCAGCAGCTTAGCCGCGGCGAGCTCCTACAATGAGCAGTTCTTC,CASSLAAASSYNEQFF
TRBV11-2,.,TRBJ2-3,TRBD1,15,TGTGCCAGCAGCTTATGGACAGGGGTGGGGAATACGCAGTATTTT,CASSLWTGVGNTQYF
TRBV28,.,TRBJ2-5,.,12,TGTGCCAGCAGTTTGGCCGTAAAGACCCAGTACTTC,CASSLAVKTQYF
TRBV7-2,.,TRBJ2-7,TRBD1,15,TGTGCCAGCAGCCGTGGGTCGGGGACAGGGGGCGAGCAGTACTTC,CASSRGSGTGGEQYF
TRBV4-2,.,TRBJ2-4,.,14,TGTGCCAGCAGCCAAGATACTGTATCGCGAGTGAGGTACTTC,CASSQDTVSRVRYF
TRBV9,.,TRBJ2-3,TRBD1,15,TGTGCCAGCACTCGAGGGGACAGGTACACAGATACGCAGTATTTT,CASTRGDRYTDTQYF
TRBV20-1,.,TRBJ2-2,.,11,TGCAGCGCTCCGGTAGCCGGGGAGCTGTTTTTT,CSAPVAGELFF
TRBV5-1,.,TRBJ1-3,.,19,TGCGCCAGCAGCTTGGGGGGCCAAGGGGCAGGGCCCTCTGGAAACACCATATATTTT,CASSLGGQGAGPSGNTIYF
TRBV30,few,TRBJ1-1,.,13,TGTGCCTGGGACTACCAACAAAACACTGAAGCTTTCTTT,CAWDYQQNTEAFF